The following is a T cell receptor beta chain sequence with its context. Original analysis: It was from reference gene primer amplification that nucleated cell counts were estimated. Libraries were prepared by immunoSEQ multiplex PCR; TCRdb keeps only in-frame clonotypes and omits some of them. For V, J and clone size, that table is used; D and trimming come from the DNA. The data contain around 450,000 clones, roughly 87% of them singletons. These data originate in a study of blood T cell repertoires in COVID-19. Turning to the study itself: The analysed material was cDNA or gDNA that came from T cells, B-cell-depleted T cells, or PBMCs.

Cohort assignment relied on participant-reported clinical history. The germline CDR1 and CDR2 sequences are SEHNR and FQNEAQ (reference sequence). CDR3 size: 14 residues. The ends lost 3 bases at V and 3 bases at J; junction bases unmatched: 5. The TCR was taken from a woman aged 18-29 years who had recovered from COVID-19. The rearrangement uses TRBV7-9 and TRBJ2-7; 7 positions match TRBD2. The specimen sequenced was PBMCs or T cells enriched from blood (not recorded which). The CDR3 region is CASSFGAGIYEQYF. CDR3 coding DNA: TGTGCCAGCAGCTTTGGAGCGGGGATCTACGAGCAGTACTTC.